What follows are 30 T cell receptor beta chains derived from one specimen sequenced in a study of beta chain features in type 1 diabetes. Reverse transcription of all isolated RNA meant that expressed TCRB transcripts were sequenced. Produced via immunoSEQ multiplex PCR; TCRdb's table is partial and in-frame only. This sample carries about 370,000 clones, about 14% of them seen once, and the ten largest clones take about 0.018%. Sample: naive CD4+ T cells from blood. All receptors derive from a woman aged 18-30 years in good health.

The chain joins TRBV10-3 to TRBJ2-6, with TRBD1 matching 9 bases. The CDR3 is 17 residues long. V shed 6 bases and J 2 bases; nucleotides not matched to a gene: 8. The germline gives CDR1 ENHRY, CDR2 SYGVKD. CDR3 sequence: CAISGTGFFAGANVLTF. The CDR3 nucleotides read TGTGCCATCAGCGGGACAGGGTTTTTCGCTGGGGCCAACGTCCTGACTTTC.

The sample holds a few counts of this clone. This chain joins TRBV29-1 and TRBJ1-2, with D perhaps TRBD1 (5 bases). Trimming removed 2 bases from V and 4 bases from J, with 14 bases in between. The CDR3 sequence is 14 residues long. Germline V CDR1 and CDR2: SQVTM, ANQGSEA. CDR3 DNA: TGCAGCGTTGAAACCCCCGGGACTACCTATGGCTACACCTTC. Its translation is CSVETPGTTYGYTF.

This clone has a handful of counts. V and J are TRBV7-9 and TRBJ2-3; 8 bases are a match to TRBD1. With 5 bases clipped from V and 3 bases from J, the junction kept 7 bases outside the gene matches. Per the germline V gene, CDR1 is SEHNR and CDR2 is FQNEAQ (reference sequence). There are 15 residues in the CDR3. For the CDR3, the DNA is TGTGCCAGCAGCACTGGACAGGGAAGTACAGATACGCAGTATTTT. Encoded protein: CASSTGQGSTDTQYF.

In this sample, this clone turned up a few times. The chain combines TRBV10-3 with TRBJ1-5; 9 positions match TRBD1. Germline loops: CDR1 ENHRY, CDR2 SYGVKD. The CDR3 extends over 13 amino acids. V was clipped by 11 bases and J by 5 bases; unmatched bases: 7. CDR3 coding DNA: TGTGCCGCAAACAGGGGGCTGGATCAGCCCCAGCATTTT. Protein product: CAANRGLDQPQHF.

This clone was seen only a few times. The chain carries TRBV29-1 and TRBJ1-2; 8 nucleotides line up with TRBD1. Germline V gives CDR1 SQVTM, CDR2 ANQGSEA. The CDR3 is 17 amino acids. Unmatched junction bases numbered 15, after V lost 6 bases and J lost 0 bases. CDR3 in DNA: TGCAGCGTCGTTAGCAAGGGACAGGCTATCCCTAACTATGGCTACACCTTC. Its translation is CSVVSKGQAIPNYGYTF.

This clone was found a few times. The genes are TRBV18 and TRBJ1-1; D perhaps matches TRBD1 (6 bases). CDR1 and CDR2 (germline): KGHSH, LQKENI. Trimming removed 4 bases from V and 1 base from J, with 13 bases in between. CDR3 length: 15 residues. CDR3 residues: CASSLYRDPNTEAFF. The CDR3 DNA is TGTGCCAGCTCACTTTACAGGGACCCGAACACTGAAGCTTTCTTT.

Concerning this clone itself: This specimen includes other DNA sequences encoding the same CDR3. The chain carries TRBV28 and TRBJ2-7; D is ambiguous. V was shortened by 4 bases and J by 4 bases, with 5 bases between the two germline ends. The CDR3 is made up of 11 amino acids. Germline CDR1 and CDR2: MDHEN and SYDVKM. This CDR3 reads CASSSRYEQYF. The CDR3 nucleotides read TGTGCCAGCAGTTCCCGGTACGAGCAGTACTTC.

In its sample, this clone was seen once. The V gene is TRBV5-1, the J gene TRBJ2-2; D is perhaps TRBD1 (5 bases). V was cut by 6 bases and J by 3 bases, with 12 bases left in between. Germline V gives CDR1 SGHRS, CDR2 YFSETQ. This CDR3 has 14 residues. The CDR3 DNA follows: TGCGCCAGCAAAGGTCAGGGTGACACCGGGGAGCTGTTTTTT. Its protein product is CASKGQGDTGELFF.

The chain combines TRBV18 with TRBJ2-3; 8 nucleotides align to TRBD1. V gave up 2 bases and J gave up 1 base; unmatched junction bases: 5. This CDR3 spans 16 amino acids. The germline CDR1 and CDR2 sequences are KGHSH and LQKENI. In DNA, the CDR3 is TGTGCCAGCTCACCAGGACAGGGCCGGGGCACAGATACGCAGTATTTT. It specifies CASSPGQGRGTDTQYF.

The rearrangement uses TRBV4-1 and TRBJ2-1, with 15 positions matching TRBD2. CDR3 length: 15 amino acids. CDR1 is MGHRA and CDR2 is YSYEKL in the germline V gene. V was clipped by 4 bases and J by 7 bases; unmatched bases: 2. The CDR3, as DNA: TGCGCCAGCAGCCCGGGACTAGCGGGAGGAAATGAGCAGTTCTTC. This sequence encodes CASSPGLAGGNEQFF.

A few counts support this clone. The chain recombines TRBV29-1 with TRBJ2-1, with D tentatively TRBD2 (5 bases). The CDR3 has 13 amino acids. The V gene lost 5 bases and the J gene lost 5 bases, with 13 bases spanning the gap. CDR1 and CDR2 from the germline V gene are SQVTM and ANQGSEA. The CDR3 DNA follows: TGCAGCGTTCGTAGACTAATGAACAATGAGCAGTTCTTC. As protein: CSVRRLMNNEQFF.

This clone was seen a few times. The chain recombines TRBV5-4 with TRBJ1-3; D remains ambiguous. The CDR3 length is 16 residues. CDR1 is SGHNT, CDR2 YYREEE, per germline (reference sequence). Trimming left V 0 bases short and J 5 bases short, with 15 bases between. The CDR3 DNA is TGTGCCAGCAGCTTGGGAGGGCCCGGTGATAGAAACACCATATATTTT. Translating it yields CASSLGGPGDRNTIYF.

This chain links TRBV9 with TRBJ2-5; TRBD1 matches at 8 bases. Losses at the gene ends were 2 bases for V and 3 bases for J; bases not matched to a gene: 6. The CDR3 is 15 residues long. The germline CDR1 and CDR2 sequences are SGDLS and YYNGEE. The CDR3 coding sequence is TGTGCCAGCAGCGTCCAGACAGGGGCGGAAGAGACCCAGTACTTC. This encodes CASSVQTGAEETQYF.

The rearrangement joins TRBV4-2 to TRBJ2-3; 12 positions match TRBD1. The V segment lost 6 bases and the J segment 5 bases; nucleotides outside the gene matches: 12. This CDR3 has 17 amino acids. Germline CDR1 and CDR2: LGHNA and YNFKEQ. CDR3 in amino acids: CASRHTRDRGLQDTQYF. The CDR3 coding sequence is TGTGCCAGCAGACACACCCGGGACAGGGGGCTTCAAGATACGCAGTATTTT.

The chain employs TRBV7-9 and TRBJ1-1; tentatively, D is TRBD1 (6 bases). The CDR3 loop spans 14 amino acids. CDR1 and CDR2 (germline): SEHNR, FQNEAQ (reference sequence). Trimming stripped 5 bases from V and 0 bases from J, with 10 bases between. The CDR3 region has the DNA TGTGCCAGCAGCAACAGGGCCATGAACACTGAAGCTTTCTTT. Translation gives CASSNRAMNTEAFF.

The chain carries TRBV14 and TRBJ1-3; D gene ambiguous. V gave up 1 base and J gave up 3 bases, with 10 bases separating them. CDR1 and CDR2 (germline): SGHDN, FVKESK. The CDR3 runs to 15 residues. For the CDR3, the DNA is TGTGCCAGCAGCCAAGCGTGGGGAGGTGGAAACACCATATATTTT. Its translation is CASSQAWGGGNTIYF.

This chain joins TRBV7-9 and TRBJ1-2; D gene uncertain. Germline V CDR1 and CDR2: SEHNR, FQNEAQ (reference sequence). The CDR3 length is 13 residues. Trimming left V 4 bases short and J 1 base short, with 7 bases between. CDR3 nucleotide sequence: TGTGCCAGCAGCTCCGAGGTTAACTATGGCTACACCTTC. This translates into CASSSEVNYGYTF.

This clone has only a few counts. The chain has TRBV11-2 and TRBJ2-5; 9 positions match TRBD2. Trimming at V came to 3 bases and at J to 5 bases, leaving 7 bases not matched to a gene. The CDR3 consists of 15 residues. Germline CDR1 SGHAT, CDR2 FQNNGV. The CDR3 DNA follows: TGTGCCAGCAGCTTTCGGTTGGCGGGGGGGGAGACCCAGTACTTC. It codes for CASSFRLAGGETQYF. The variable domain in full, with the rest retrieved from reference TRBV11-2 and TRBJ2-5, is EAGVAQSPRYKIIEKRQSVAFWCNPISGHATLYWYQQILGQGPKLLIQFQNNGVVDDSQLPKDRFSAERLKGVDSTLKIQPAKLEDSAVYLCASSFRLAGGETQYFGPGTRLLVL.

V usage is TRBV4-3 and J usage is TRBJ1-1, with 8 nucleotides matching TRBD1. There are 15 residues in the CDR3. V shed 0 bases and J 5 bases; nucleotides not matched to a gene: 5. CDR1 LGHNA and CDR2 YSLEER come from the germline V gene. In nucleotides, the CDR3 is TGCGCCAGCAGCCAAGAATACAGGGGGAGGACTGAAGCTTTCTTT. Protein product: CASSQEYRGRTEAFF.

The table lists this clone with a few counts. J is TRBJ2-1 and V is TRBV10-3; a possible D gene is TRBD2 (6 bases). V shed 6 bases and J shed 3 bases, with 9 bases lying between them. This CDR3 is 13 amino acids long. Germline V gene sequence: CDR1 ENHRY, CDR2 SYGVKD. The CDR3 DNA reads TGTGCCATCAGGGGCGGGATCTACAATGAGCAGTTCTTC. Residues: CAIRGGIYNEQFF.

The V and J genes are TRBV6-6 and TRBJ2-7, with 9 bases identical to TRBD2. Unmatched junction bases numbered 5, after V lost 7 bases and J lost 4 bases. The CDR3 spans 13 residues. CDR1 MNHNY and CDR2 SVGAGI come from the germline V gene (reference sequence). Here the CDR3 reads CASNSLAGYEQYF. The CDR3 DNA reads TGTGCCAGCAATAGTCTAGCGGGATACGAGCAGTACTTC.

The chain employs TRBV7-3 and TRBJ1-1; the match to TRBD1 covers 8 bases. Germline lookup yields CDR1 SGHTA and CDR2 FQGTGA. The V gene end was trimmed by 5 bases and the J gene end by 9 bases; junction bases not matched to a gene: 17. The CDR3 has 16 residues. Here the CDR3 DNA reads TGTGCCAGCAGCCCCCGACTCCGTGGACAGGGTGAAAAAGCTTTCTTT. Translating gives CASSPRLRGQGEKAFF.

This clone has only a few counts. This chain links TRBV15 with TRBJ1-5; D is perhaps TRBD1 (5 bases). Germline V CDR1 and CDR2: LNHNV, YYDKDF (reference sequence). The CDR3 sequence is 14 residues long. The V gene lost 3 bases and the J gene lost 11 bases, with 17 bases spanning the gap. The DNA for the CDR3 is TGTGCCACCAGCAGGTCCTCGGACGGCAGGGCCCAGCATTTT. This sequence encodes CATSRSSDGRAQHF.

V gene TRBV29-1 combines with J gene TRBJ1-1; tentatively, D is TRBD1 (6 bases). Germline V CDR1 and CDR2: SQVTM, ANQGSEA. The ends were cut back, 4 bases at V and 1 base at J, with 7 bases in the middle. This CDR3 has 12 amino acids. The CDR3 here is CSVVGGNTEAFF. The CDR3 DNA is TGCAGCGTTGTAGGGGGGAACACTGAAGCTTTCTTT.

The chain employs TRBV6-6 and TRBJ2-7; 7 bases map to TRBD2. The J segment lost 7 bases and the V segment lost 2 bases, leaving 2 bases of the junction unmatched. This CDR3 region has 12 residues. From germline, CDR1 is MNHNY and CDR2 SVGAGI (reference sequence). The CDR3 DNA is TGTGCCAGCAGTTACGGAGCGGGGGAGCAGTACTTC. Residues: CASSYGAGEQYF.

In its sample, this clone was seen a few times. This chain links TRBV5-1 with TRBJ2-5; D may be TRBD2 (5 bases). Germline loops: CDR1 SGHRS, CDR2 YFSETQ. V shed 0 bases and J shed 4 bases, with 10 bases lying between them. The CDR3 has 14 amino acids. The chain's CDR3 is CASSLVLGSETQYF. CDR3 sequence (DNA): TGCGCCAGCAGCTTGGTACTAGGGTCAGAGACCCAGTACTTC.

The chain employs TRBV7-9 and TRBJ2-6; D is unresolved. The CDR3 is made up of 13 amino acids. From germline, CDR1 is SEHNR and CDR2 FQNEAQ (reference sequence). The V gene lost 5 bases and the J gene lost 4 bases, with 6 bases spanning the gap. The CDR3 loop is CASSLAGANVLTF. CDR3 in DNA: TGTGCCAGCAGCCTGGCCGGGGCCAACGTCCTGACTTTC.

The table lists this clone with a few counts. The genes are TRBV5-1 and TRBJ2-7; D may be TRBD1 (6 bases). The CDR3 is made up of 16 amino acids. Germline CDR1 reads SGHRS; CDR2 reads YFSETQ. Trimming removed 0 bases at V and 2 bases at J, with 15 bases between. The CDR3: CASSLAGTPPAYEQYF. DNA of the CDR3: TGCGCCAGCAGCTTGGCCGGGACACCCCCTGCCTACGAGCAGTACTTC.

This chain joins TRBV19 and TRBJ1-1; a possible D gene is TRBD1 (5 bases). Trimming removed 5 bases at V and 3 bases at J, with 10 bases between. Germline V gene sequence: CDR1 LNHDA, CDR2 SQIVND (reference sequence). The CDR3 is made up of 13 amino acids. The CDR3 is CASSPQGDTEAFF. The CDR3, as DNA: TGTGCCAGTAGTCCCCAGGGTGACACTGAAGCTTTCTTT.

This clone was seen more than once but under ten times. This chain joins TRBV29-1 and TRBJ1-4; 7 positions match TRBD1. V was clipped by 7 bases and J by 5 bases; unmatched bases: 4. Germline assignment: CDR1 SQVTM and CDR2 ANQGSEA. This CDR3 has 12 residues. The DNA of the CDR3 is TGCAGCGGCGGACAGGCGAATGAAAAACTGTTTTTT. The encoded protein is CSGGQANEKLFF.